The 19 T cell receptor beta chains reported below all come from one sample, sequenced in a study of blood T cell repertoires in COVID-19. The repertoire was sequenced with immunoSEQ multiplex PCR; TCRdb's copy has only in-frame clones and lacks some. The profile shows about 200,000 clones, over 70% of them singletons. Sequenced: peripheral blood. These receptors all come from a woman older than 75 with acute or convalescent COVID-19.

The chain employs TRBV7-3 and TRBJ2-1; tentatively, D is TRBD2 (5 bases). The CDR3 runs to 13 residues. Trimming removed 5 bases from V and 6 bases from J, with 11 bases in between. The germline V gene has CDR1 SGHTA and CDR2 FQGTGA. The CDR3 region has the DNA TGTGCCAGCAGCACTCACACTAGCAATGAGCAGTTCTTC. This translates into CASSTHTSNEQFF.

The CDR3, as DNA: TGTGCCAGCAGTCCCGAGGTGGGGGGAGGCACTGAAGCTTTCTTT. Translation: CASSPEVGGGTEAFF. This chain links TRBV2 with TRBJ1-1, with D possibly TRBD1 on 5 matching bases. Trimming removed 5 bases from V and 4 bases from J, with 17 bases in between. Looked up from germline, CDR1 is SNHLY and CDR2 is FYNNEI. The CDR3 spans 15 residues.

A single count supports this clone. V and J are TRBV28 and TRBJ1-2; the D gene is possibly TRBD1 (5 bases). CDR3 size: 15 residues. Germline V gene data show CDR1 as MDHEN and CDR2 as SYDVKM. V was clipped by 6 bases and J by 4 bases, with 18 bases between them. The CDR3 coding sequence is TGTGCCAGCAGCTTGGGGGACGGGAGATCCTATGGCTACACCTTC. Its translation is CASSLGDGRSYGYTF.

The gene calls are TRBV7-3 and TRBJ2-2; D unresolved. The germline gives CDR1 SGHTA, CDR2 FQGTGA. With 5 bases removed from V and 4 bases from J, the gap between germline ends came to 20 bases. The length of the CDR3 is 17 residues. CDR3 amino acids: CASSPPPGLGSTGELFF. DNA of the CDR3: TGTGCCAGCAGCCCTCCCCCCGGTCTAGGTTCCACCGGGGAGCTGTTTTTT.

This clone was counted between two and nine times. The chain is built from TRBV7-9 and TRBJ1-1; no definite D call. Germline values: CDR1 SEHNR, CDR2 FQNEAQ (reference sequence). With 5 bases removed from V and 5 bases from J, the gap between germline ends came to 18 bases. The CDR3 is 15 residues long. Here the CDR3 DNA reads TGTGCCAGCAGCCCGGGATTCGGGCCCGAGACTGAAGCTTTCTTT. Translation: CASSPGFGPETEAFF.

The chain is built from TRBV7-2 and TRBJ1-2; D remains unclear. The CDR3 contains 11 residues. Germline V gene data show CDR1 as SGHTA and CDR2 as FQGNSA. Trimming cost V 5 bases and J 7 bases, with 8 bases left between them. The CDR3 loop is CASSPGRGYTF. CDR3 DNA sequence: TGTGCCAGCAGCCCTGGCCGTGGCTACACCTTC.

This clone has just a few counts. This rearrangement joins TRBV10-3 to TRBJ1-4, with a tentative D call TRBD1 (6 bases). The CDR3 is 15 amino acids. Trimming left V 0 bases short and J 7 bases short, with 12 bases between. Looked up from germline, CDR1 is ENHRY and CDR2 is SYGVKD. The CDR3 nucleotides are TGTGCCATCAGTGAGTCAGGGCAGGGGAGTGAAAAACTGTTTTTT. Translating it yields CAISESGQGSEKLFF.

The chain combines TRBV6-5 with TRBJ2-1; the D is unclear. This CDR3 spans 13 amino acids. CDR1 and CDR2 from the germline V gene are MNHEY and SVGAGI. Trimming removed 8 bases from V and 7 bases from J, with 15 bases in between. CDR3 loop: CASCRAARNEQFF. The DNA for the CDR3 is TGTGCCAGCTGTCGCGCGGCGAGAAATGAGCAGTTCTTC.

V is TRBV7-9 and J is TRBJ1-6; 7 positions agree with TRBD1. There are 16 residues in the CDR3. The trim removed 3 bases at V and 9 bases at J, leaving 11 bases unmatched. Germline assignment: CDR1 SEHNR and CDR2 FQNEAQ (reference sequence). CDR3 loop: CASSLGSTGVASPLHF. CDR3 DNA sequence: TGTGCCAGCAGCTTGGGCAGCACAGGGGTAGCTTCACCCCTCCACTTT.

V and J are TRBV11-3 and TRBJ2-7; a weak D match, TRBD1 (6 bases). This CDR3 comprises 12 residues. The germline V and J ends were trimmed by 2 bases and 7 bases, with 9 bases remaining between them. CDR1 SGHNT and CDR2 YENEEA come from the germline V gene. CDR3: CASSLTQGEQYF. The CDR3 nucleotides are TGTGCCAGCAGCTTAACTCAGGGGGAGCAGTACTTC.

The J gene is TRBJ2-2, the V gene TRBV19; possible D gene TRBD2, 5 bases. The CDR3 length is 14 residues. V was pared by 5 bases and J by 7 bases, with 14 bases between. Germline V gives CDR1 LNHDA, CDR2 SQIVND (reference sequence). The CDR3 bases are TGTGCCAGTAGTGTTAGGACTCGACACGGGGAGCTGTTTTTT. It encodes CASSVRTRHGELFF. Together with reference TRBV19 and TRBJ2-2, the CDR3 gives the full variable domain: DGGITQSPKYLFRKEGQNVTLSCEQNLNHDAMYWYRQDPGQGLRLIYYSQIVNDFQKGDIAEGYSVSREKKESFPLTVTSAQKNPTAFYLCASSVRTRHGELFFGEGSRLTVL.

This clone was seen only a few times. The V call is TRBV5-1, the J call TRBJ2-2, with TRBD2 matching over 11 bases. This CDR3 contains 16 residues. Trimming took 2 bases from V and 7 from J; bases not matched to a gene: 7. Germline CDR1 and CDR2: SGHRS and YFSETQ. Here the CDR3 reads CASSFPSGRTGGELFF. CDR3 DNA sequence: TGCGCCAGCAGCTTCCCTAGCGGGAGGACTGGCGGGGAGCTGTTTTTT.

The rearrangement uses TRBV6-5 and TRBJ2-2, with 10 bases that match TRBD2. In germline, CDR1 is MNHEY, CDR2 SVGAGI. There are 16 residues in the CDR3. V shed 2 bases and J 3 bases; nucleotides not matched to a gene: 3. The CDR3 coding sequence is TGTGCCAGCAGTTACGGTCTAGCGGGAGACACCGGGGAGCTGTTTTTT. It specifies CASSYGLAGDTGELFF.

The chain carries TRBV6-6 and TRBJ2-2; D perhaps matches TRBD1 (6 bases). Germline V gives CDR1 MNHNY, CDR2 SVGAGI (reference sequence). The CDR3 spans 15 residues. V was trimmed by 2 bases and J by 1 base, leaving 8 bases between them. The CDR3 sequence is CASSYLDRNTGELFF. In DNA, the CDR3 is TGTGCCAGCAGTTACCTGGACAGGAACACCGGGGAGCTGTTTTTT.

The chain joins TRBV11-3 to TRBJ2-4, with a weak D call TRBD1 (6 bases). Germline lookup yields CDR1 SGHNT and CDR2 YENEEA. CDR3 length equals 17 residues. Trimming took off 0 bases at V and 2 bases at J, with 14 bases between the two ends. The CDR3: CASSLDPRGGSKNIQYF. CDR3 nucleotides: TGTGCCAGCAGCTTAGATCCCAGGGGTGGTTCCAAAAACATTCAGTACTTC. The full variable domain, its missing parts supplied by reference TRBV11-3 and TRBJ2-4, is EAGVVQSPRYKIIEKKQPVAFWCNPISGHNTLYWYLQNLGQGPELLIRYENEEAVDDSQLPKDRFSAERLKGVDSTLKIQPAELGDSAVYLCASSLDPRGGSKNIQYFGAGTRLSVL.

The J gene is TRBJ1-3, the V gene TRBV24-1, with a possible D match to TRBD1 (6 bases). The CDR3 spans 13 residues. Germline CDR1 reads KGHDR; CDR2 reads SFDVKD. The germline V and J ends were trimmed by 3 bases and 8 bases, with 10 bases remaining between them. As DNA, the CDR3 is TGTGCCACCAGTGATCCCGAGGGGGACACCATATATTTT. Its protein product is CATSDPEGDTIYF.

This clone occurred many times. The rearrangement uses TRBV7-9 and TRBJ1-6; the D is unclear. V was pared by 2 bases and J by 7 bases, with 9 bases between. Germline CDR1 is SEHNR and CDR2 is FQNEAQ (reference sequence). The CDR3 contains 14 residues. The CDR3 bases are TGTGCCAGCAGCTTAAGTCAGGAAAATTCACCCCTCCACTTT. Translated: CASSLSQENSPLHF.

V usage is TRBV3-1 (or the pseudogene TRBV3-2) and J usage is TRBJ2-7, with TRBD1 as a possible D gene (6 bases). The CDR3 totals 15 residues. Germline V gene lookup returns CDR1 LGHDT and CDR2 YNNKEL (reference sequence). The V end was cut by 6 bases, the J end by 2 bases, with 17 bases between. The CDR3 sequence is CASSLWGHSPYEQYF. For the CDR3, the DNA is TGTGCCAGCAGTCTATGGGGACATTCACCCTACGAGCAGTACTTC.

The V gene is TRBV6-5, the J gene TRBJ2-2; tentatively, D is TRBD2 (5 bases). The CDR3 runs to 14 residues. V was clipped by 6 bases and J by 8 bases, with 16 bases between them. Germline-derived CDR1 and CDR2 are MNHEY and SVGAGI. The CDR3 spells CASSLTRIAGELFF. CDR3 DNA sequence: TGTGCCAGCAGCCTCACTAGAATTGCGGGGGAGCTGTTTTTT.